The 24 T cell receptor beta chains in this list originate from one sample, sequenced in a study of cytomegalovirus exposure and HLA in healthy donors. The PCR contained 60 Vbeta and 13 Jbeta primers. Clones were read by immunoSEQ multiplex PCR, and TCRdb kept only the in-frame ones, dropping some. This sample has fewer than 200,000 clones, with 80% found just once. Sequencing was done on a sample of PBMCs. The receptor source for this set is a man between 18 and 29 years old in good health and CMV-seropositive.

The chain carries TRBV2 and TRBJ2-1; 8 bases are shared with TRBD1. Looked up from germline, CDR1 is SNHLY and CDR2 is FYNNEI. The junction had 10 bases not matched to a gene; V was cut back by 7 bases and J by 5 bases. This CDR3 has 15 residues. The CDR3: CASTKMGQENNEQFF. CDR3 nucleotide sequence: TGTGCCAGCACTAAGATGGGACAGGAGAACAATGAGCAGTTCTTC. Full variable domain (remainder filled in from reference TRBV2 and TRBJ2-1): EPEVTQTPSHQVTQMGQEVILRCVPISNHLYFYWYRQILGQKVEFLVSFYNNEISEKSEIFDDQFSVERPDGSNFTLKIRSTKLEDSAMYFCASTKMGQENNEQFFGPGTRLTVL.

The rearrangement links TRBV7-3 to TRBJ1-6, with D uncertain. The V gene's germline CDR1 is SGHTA and CDR2 FQGTGA. Trimming took 5 bases from V and 4 from J, leaving 6 bases between them. The CDR3 has 13 amino acids. In DNA form, the CDR3 reads TGTGCCAGCAGCGAGGGATATAATTCACCCCTCCACTTT. This sequence encodes CASSEGYNSPLHF.

V is TRBV10-2 and J is TRBJ1-2, with a possible D match to TRBD1 (5 bases). Germline CDR1 reads WSHSY; CDR2 reads SAAADI. Trimming shortened V by 6 bases and J by 4 bases, and 9 bases separated the two germline ends. The CDR3 is 12 amino acids. The CDR3 nucleotides are TGCGCCAGCAGAAAAGACAGCTATGGCTACACCTTC. Translated, it gives CASRKDSYGYTF.

This clone was recorded only once. The V gene is TRBV2, the J gene TRBJ2-3; TRBD1 agrees at 12 bases. The CDR3 covers 13 residues. The trim removed 8 bases at V and 8 bases at J, leaving 5 bases unmatched. Germline V CDR1 and CDR2: SNHLY, FYNNEI. In DNA form, the CDR3 reads TGTGCCAGCGGGGGACAGGGGGCAGGTACGCAGTATTTT. This gives the protein CASGGQGAGTQYF. The full variable domain, rest sourced from reference TRBV2 and TRBJ2-3, is EPEVTQTPSHQVTQMGQEVILRCVPISNHLYFYWYRQILGQKVEFLVSFYNNEISEKSEIFDDQFSVERPDGSNFTLKIRSTKLEDSAMYFCASGGQGAGTQYFGPGTRLTVL.

This sequence joins TRBV29-1 and TRBJ2-1; a weak D match, TRBD2 (6 bases). V was cut by 5 bases and J by 7 bases, with 12 bases left in between. CDR1 is SQVTM, CDR2 ANQGSEA, per germline. The CDR3 loop spans 12 amino acids. The CDR3 region is CSVWISGNEQFF. CDR3 DNA sequence: TGCAGCGTTTGGATTAGCGGAAATGAGCAGTTCTTC.

This chain links TRBV6-6 with TRBJ2-2; 10 positions agree with TRBD1. The CDR3 has 15 amino acids. J lost 6 bases, V lost 6 bases, and 7 bases had no gene match. Germline V gene data show CDR1 as MNHNY and CDR2 as SVGAGI (reference sequence). CDR3 nucleotide sequence: TGTGCCAGCAGCGACAGGGGGCTCTCATCCGGGGAGCTGTTTTTT. Translated: CASSDRGLSSGELFF.

The J gene is TRBJ2-2, the V gene TRBV7-9, with D possibly being TRBD1 (6 bases). V was pared by 0 bases and J by 2 bases, with 13 bases between. Germline V gene lookup returns CDR1 SEHNR and CDR2 FQNEAQ (reference sequence). This CDR3 is built from 17 residues. CDR3 residues: CASSLALRTANTGELFF. CDR3 in DNA: TGTGCCAGCAGCTTAGCGTTAAGGACAGCCAACACCGGGGAGCTGTTTTTT.

The rearrangement joins TRBV18 to TRBJ2-7; 11 bases map to TRBD2. The length of the CDR3 is 16 residues. Germline V gene data show CDR1 as KGHSH and CDR2 as LQKENI. With V trimmed by 6 bases and J by 3 bases, 10 bases remained unmatched. The CDR3 region is CASSRAPGTSGYEQYF. CDR3 sequence (DNA): TGTGCCAGCTCGCGGGCCCCAGGGACTAGCGGCTACGAGCAGTACTTC.

In DNA, the CDR3 is TGTGCCAGCAGTTCCCTAAAGGGGAGCTACACCTTC. It translates to CASSSLKGSYTF. The chain recombines TRBV27 with TRBJ1-2; D might be TRBD1 (5 bases). Germline CDR1 reads MNHEY; CDR2 reads SMNVEV (reference sequence). The CDR3 is made up of 12 amino acids. V was clipped by 4 bases and J by 9 bases, with 12 bases between them.

This rearrangement joins TRBV7-6 to TRBJ1-2, with 8 bases that match TRBD1. Germline V gives CDR1 SGHVS, CDR2 FNYEAQ. V was pared by 3 bases and J by 6 bases, with 18 bases of the junction left unmatched. This CDR3 comprises 18 residues. The CDR3 DNA reads as TGTGCCAGCAGCTTCTCGTCCCGGGACAGGTCGGTGCTAAATGGCTACACCTTC. Protein: CASSFSSRDRSVLNGYTF. The full variable domain, completed using reference TRBV7-6 and TRBJ1-2, is GAGVSQSPRYKVTKRGQDVALRCDPISGHVSLYWYRQALGQGPEFLTYFNYEAQQDKSGLPNDRFSAERPEGSISTLTIQRTEQRDSAMYRCASSFSSRDRSVLNGYTFGSGTRLTVV.

The V call is TRBV2, the J call TRBJ2-1; 9 bases agree with TRBD1. CDR3 length: 14 residues. The V and J ends lost 8 bases and 5 bases, in that order; junction bases with no gene match: 7. Germline CDR1 reads SNHLY; CDR2 reads FYNNEI. DNA for the CDR3: TGTGCCAGCGTCCGACAGGGGGTAGACAATGAGCAGTTCTTC. The encoded protein is CASVRQGVDNEQFF.

The gene calls are TRBV7-9 and TRBJ2-3; D not resolved. The germline V and J ends were trimmed by 2 bases and 2 bases, with 11 bases remaining between them. The CDR3 runs 15 residues. Germline CDR1 reads SEHNR; CDR2 reads FQNEAQ (reference sequence). CDR3 coding DNA: TGTGCCAGCAGCTTATACACAGACAACACAGATACGCAGTATTTT. It translates to CASSLYTDNTDTQYF.

The V call is TRBV7-6, the J call TRBJ1-2; perhaps TRBD1 as D (6 bases). Trimming cost V 5 bases and J 6 bases, with 22 bases left between them. Germline V gene data show CDR1 as SGHVS and CDR2 as FNYEAQ. There are 16 residues in the CDR3. This chain's CDR3 is CASSPGWGREGDGYTF. In nucleotides, the CDR3 is TGTGCCAGCAGCCCAGGATGGGGCAGGGAGGGGGATGGCTACACCTTC.

This rearrangement joins TRBV4-1 to TRBJ1-1, with D possibly matching TRBD1 (5 bases). V shed 0 bases and J shed 8 bases, with 13 bases lying between them. The germline V gene has CDR1 MGHRA and CDR2 YSYEKL. The CDR3 runs to 14 residues. This CDR3 is CASSQDVQTAEAFF. DNA of the CDR3: TGCGCCAGCAGCCAAGATGTCCAGACAGCCGAAGCTTTCTTT.

The chain employs TRBV7-9 and TRBJ2-1, with D perhaps matching TRBD2 (6 bases). Trimming pared 3 bases from V and 12 bases from J, leaving 9 bases between. The CDR3 runs to 11 residues. Germline V gene lookup returns CDR1 SEHNR and CDR2 FQNEAQ (reference sequence). The CDR3 nucleotides are TGTGCCAGCAGCTTGGGGACTGGGCAGTTCTTC. Residues: CASSLGTGQFF.

J is TRBJ2-1 and V is TRBV27, with a possible D match to TRBD2 (5 bases). This CDR3 spans 16 amino acids. Trimming pared 0 bases from V and 3 bases from J, leaving 12 bases between. Germline CDR1 and CDR2: MNHEY and SMNVEV (reference sequence). CDR3 nucleotides: TGTGCCAGCAGTTTATCCCGGGGTGGGATCTACAATGAGCAGTTCTTC. Protein product: CASSLSRGGIYNEQFF.

Only one count was recorded for this clone. This chain links TRBV6-1 with TRBJ1-1; TRBD1 is a possible D gene (5 bases). Trimming stripped 8 bases from V and 7 bases from J, with 20 bases between. Germline loops: CDR1 MNHNS, CDR2 SASEGT. This CDR3 region has 14 residues. The CDR3: CASHPPETESEAFF. The CDR3 coding sequence is TGTGCCAGCCACCCCCCGGAGACAGAAAGTGAAGCTTTCTTT.

There are a few counts of this clone. The rearrangement links TRBV18 to TRBJ2-5; 12 bases align to TRBD2. This CDR3 is 17 amino acids long. CDR1 is KGHSH, CDR2 LQKENI, per germline. V dropped 3 bases and J dropped 1; count of bases not matched to a gene: 6. The chain's CDR3 is CASSPGLAGGLQETQYF. CDR3 nucleotides: TGTGCCAGCTCACCCGGGCTAGCGGGAGGGCTCCAAGAGACCCAGTACTTC.

This clone was detected once. The chain combines TRBV29-1 with TRBJ2-5; 8 bases are shared with TRBD2. The better agreement between TRBJ2-7 and the DNA end casts doubt on the J call. This CDR3 is built from 14 residues. Per germline, CDR1 SQVTM and CDR2 ANQGSEA. Here the CDR3 DNA reads TGCAGCGTTGCGTTTACTAGCGGAGGTTACGAGCAGTACTTC. As protein: CSVAFTSGGYEQYF.

The chain links TRBV29-1 to TRBJ2-3; 13 nucleotides align to TRBD2. V gave up 6 bases and J gave up 4 bases; unmatched junction bases: 4. The CDR3 has 14 amino acids. Germline-derived CDR1 and CDR2 are SQVTM and ANQGSEA. CDR3 amino acids: CSVTSGRFADTQYF. CDR3 DNA: TGCAGCGTGACTAGCGGGAGGTTCGCAGATACGCAGTATTTT.

This chain uses TRBV30 with TRBJ2-2, with TRBD1 matching over 7 bases. From germline, CDR1 is GTSNPN and CDR2 SVGIG (reference sequence). The length of the CDR3 is 16 residues. Trimming removed 1 base from V and 9 bases from J; junction bases left unmatched: 14. The CDR3 region is CAWSGRTGNFPRELFF. The CDR3 DNA follows: TGTGCCTGGAGTGGACGGACAGGAAACTTTCCAAGGGAGCTGTTTTTT. The whole variable domain, remainder taken from reference TRBV30 and TRBJ2-2, is SQTIHQWPATLVQPVGSPLSLECTVEGTSNPNLYWYRQAAGRGLQLLFYSVGIGQISSEVPQNLSASRPQDRQFILSSKKLLLSDSGFYLCAWSGRTGNFPRELFFGEGSRLTVL.

The chain employs TRBV27 and TRBJ1-3; 10 positions agree with TRBD1. The CDR3 totals 16 residues. Germline CDR1 reads MNHEY; CDR2 reads SMNVEV (reference sequence). V shed 5 bases, J shed 4 bases, and the junction held 8 bases outside the gene matches. CDR3 loop: CASSQGQGPGGNTIYF. DNA of the CDR3: TGTGCCAGCAGTCAGGGACAGGGGCCGGGAGGAAACACCATATATTTT.

This chain connects TRBV30 to TRBJ2-2, with TRBD2 as a possible D gene (6 bases). Per germline, CDR1 GTSNPN and CDR2 SVGIG (reference sequence). The CDR3 contains 13 residues. V shed 0 bases and J shed 6 bases, with 8 bases lying between them. The CDR3 loop is CAWSVGEAGELFF. CDR3 coding DNA: TGTGCCTGGAGTGTGGGGGAGGCCGGGGAGCTGTTTTTT.

This clone was detected only a few times. The chain carries TRBV5-1 and TRBJ1-6; 7 bases match TRBD1. Germline V gene lookup returns CDR1 SGHRS and CDR2 YFSETQ. The CDR3 is 14 residues long. The junction had 0 bases not matched to a gene; V was cut back by 0 bases and J by 6 bases. The CDR3 protein is CASSLDRGNSPLHF. CDR3 in DNA: TGCGCCAGCAGCTTGGACAGGGGTAATTCACCCCTCCACTTT.